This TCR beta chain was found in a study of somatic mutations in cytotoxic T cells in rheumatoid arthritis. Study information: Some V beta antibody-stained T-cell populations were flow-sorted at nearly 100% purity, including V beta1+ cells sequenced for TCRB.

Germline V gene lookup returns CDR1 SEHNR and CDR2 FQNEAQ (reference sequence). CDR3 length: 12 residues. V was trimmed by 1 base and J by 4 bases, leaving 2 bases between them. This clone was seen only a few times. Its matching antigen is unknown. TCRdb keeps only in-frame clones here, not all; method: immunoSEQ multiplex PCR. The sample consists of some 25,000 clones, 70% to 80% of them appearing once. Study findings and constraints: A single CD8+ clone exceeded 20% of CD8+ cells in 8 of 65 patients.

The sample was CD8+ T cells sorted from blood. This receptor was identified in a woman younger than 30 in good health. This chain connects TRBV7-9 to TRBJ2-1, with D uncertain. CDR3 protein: CASSLGYNEQFF. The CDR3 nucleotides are TGTGCCAGCAGCTTAGGGTACAATGAGCAGTTCTTC.